Each of the 6 T cell receptor beta chains below was sequenced from the same sample in a study of blood T cell repertoires in COVID-19 (dated by TCRdb to the early 2020s). Libraries were prepared through the immunoSEQ multiplex PCR assay. Imported from immuneACCESS, the table was reduced by TCRdb to in-frame sequences with V and J called. These copies leave out some clones; in studies compared against another copy, an unresolved V gene accounts for under half, and the cause of the remainder is not known. For this sample there are about 350,000 clones; 87% appear just once. 0.9% to 1.2% of the sample is in the top ten clones. The source material was PBMCs or T cells enriched from blood (not recorded which). The source of these receptors is a woman between 25 and 40 years old who had recovered from COVID-19.

This clone appeared a single time. The chain links TRBV6-5 to TRBJ2-7, with a weak D call TRBD2 (5 bases). The CDR3 sequence is 13 residues long. V lost 7 bases, J lost 5 bases, and 15 bases lay in between. CDR1 and CDR2 (germline): MNHEY, SVGAGI. This CDR3 reads CASNLGLFDEQYF. Here the CDR3 DNA reads TGTGCCAGCAACCTAGGACTGTTCGACGAGCAGTACTTC.

The gene calls are TRBV18 and TRBJ1-1, with a possible D match to TRBD1 (6 bases). CDR1 is KGHSH and CDR2 is LQKENI in the germline V gene. CDR3 length: 15 amino acids. Trimming left V 1 base short and J 3 bases short, with 12 bases between. The DNA for the CDR3 is TGTGCCAGCTCACCACGCAGGGGTCAGGACACTGAAGCTTTCTTT. Its translation: CASSPRRGQDTEAFF. The entire variable domain, with the rest obtained from reference TRBV18 and TRBJ1-1, is as follows: NAGVMQNPRHLVRRRGQEARLRCSPMKGHSHVYWYRQLPEEGLKFMVYLQKENIIDESGMPKERFSAEFPKEGPSILRIQQVVRGDSAAYFCASSPRRGQDTEAFFGQGTRLTVV.

The V gene is TRBV5-1, the J gene TRBJ1-2, with TRBD1 identical over 8 bases. The trim removed 4 bases at V and 5 bases at J, leaving 10 bases unmatched. Germline V CDR1 and CDR2: SGHRS, YFSETQ. The CDR3 spans 15 residues. The CDR3 region is CASSPRTGTVYGYTF. In DNA form, the CDR3 reads TGCGCCAGCAGCCCACGGACAGGGACAGTTTATGGCTACACCTTC. Using reference TRBV5-1 and TRBJ1-2 for the parts outside the CDR3, the full variable domain is KAGVTQTPRYLIKTRGQQVTLSCSPISGHRSVSWYQQTPGQGLQFLFEYFSETQRNKGNFPGRFSGRQFSNSRSEMNVSTLELGDSALYLCASSPRTGTVYGYTFGSGTRLTVV.

The chain is built from TRBV15 and TRBJ1-3; 7 bases agree with TRBD1. CDR1 is LNHNV, CDR2 YYDKDF, per germline (reference sequence). The CDR3 consists of 16 residues. V lost 0 bases and J lost 3; bases outside the gene matches: 5. The CDR3: CATSRDQTGRGNTIYF. CDR3 DNA sequence: TGTGCCACCAGCAGAGATCAGACAGGGCGTGGAAACACCATATATTTT.

This rearrangement joins TRBV5-5 to TRBJ2-7; 8 bases line up with TRBD1. From germline, CDR1 is SGHKS and CDR2 YYEKEE (reference sequence). This CDR3 has 14 residues. Trimming took 5 bases from V and 1 from J; bases not matched to a gene: 5. The CDR3 bases are TGTGCCAGCAGTCAGAGGACAGGGTCCTACGAGCAGTACTTC. As protein: CASSQRTGSYEQYF.

This clone was detected only once. The V gene is TRBV27, the J gene TRBJ2-1; 8 positions match TRBD2. J was trimmed by 7 bases and V by 5 bases; bases with no gene match: 7. CDR3 length equals 14 residues. Germline loops: CDR1 MNHEY, CDR2 SMNVEV (reference sequence). CDR3 protein: CASSSRGGPNEQFF. The DNA of the CDR3 is TGTGCCAGCAGTAGTCGGGGGGGGCCGAATGAGCAGTTCTTC.